This T cell receptor (beta chain) was retrieved from a study of cytomegalovirus exposure and HLA in healthy donors. V dropped 1 base and J dropped 7; count of bases not matched to a gene: 4. Germline lookup yields CDR1 MNHEY and CDR2 SVGAGI. This CDR3 spans 14 amino acids. With 60 Vbeta and 13 Jbeta primers, the PCR was carried out. Here immunoSEQ multiplex PCR was the method, and the copy in TCRdb shows in-frame clones only, minus some. The top ten hold about 14% of the sample, which has more than 150,000 clones, over 75% seen once. The clonotype comes from a man aged 45-65 years in good health and CMV-seropositive. The sample was PBMCs. The chain carries TRBV6-5 and TRBJ1-5; TRBD1 matches at 7 bases. The CDR3 DNA sequence: TGTGCCAGCAGTTACTACAGGGGCAGGCAGCCCCAGCATTTT. Amino acid sequence: CASSYYRGRQPQHF.